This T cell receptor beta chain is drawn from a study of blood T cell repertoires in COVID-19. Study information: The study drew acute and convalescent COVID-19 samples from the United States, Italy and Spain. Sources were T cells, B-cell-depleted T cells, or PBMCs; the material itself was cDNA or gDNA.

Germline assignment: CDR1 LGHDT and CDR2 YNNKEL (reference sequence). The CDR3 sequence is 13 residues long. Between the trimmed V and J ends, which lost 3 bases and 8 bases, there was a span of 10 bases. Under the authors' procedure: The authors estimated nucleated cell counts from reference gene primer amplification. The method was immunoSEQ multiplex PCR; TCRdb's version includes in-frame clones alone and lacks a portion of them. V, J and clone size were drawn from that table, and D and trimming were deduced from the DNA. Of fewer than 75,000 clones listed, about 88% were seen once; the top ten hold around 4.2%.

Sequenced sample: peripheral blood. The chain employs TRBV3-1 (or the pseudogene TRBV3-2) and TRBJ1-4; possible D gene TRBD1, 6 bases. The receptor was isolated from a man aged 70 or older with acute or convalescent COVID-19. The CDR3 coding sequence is TGTGCCAGCAGCCAGGGGGCAAGGGAAAAACTGTTTTTT. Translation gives CASSQGAREKLFF.